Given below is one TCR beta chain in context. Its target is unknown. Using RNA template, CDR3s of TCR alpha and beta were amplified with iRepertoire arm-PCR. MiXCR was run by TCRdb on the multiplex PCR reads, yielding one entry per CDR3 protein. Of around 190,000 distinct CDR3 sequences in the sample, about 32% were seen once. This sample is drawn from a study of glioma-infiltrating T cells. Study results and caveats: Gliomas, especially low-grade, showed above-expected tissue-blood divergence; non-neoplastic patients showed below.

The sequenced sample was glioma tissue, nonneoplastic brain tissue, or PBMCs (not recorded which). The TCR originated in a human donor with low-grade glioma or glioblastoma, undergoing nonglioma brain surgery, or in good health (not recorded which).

CDR3 region: CASSEAVQKPGNEQFF. The CDR3 region has the DNA TGTGCCAGCAGTGAAGCGGTACAGAAACCTGGCAATGAGCAGTTCTTC. This sequence joins TRBV6-1 and TRBJ2-1; no firm D call. V dropped 0 bases and J dropped 6 bases, with 15 bases sitting between them. The germline CDR1 and CDR2 sequences are MNHNS and SASEGT. This CDR3 region has 16 residues.